The sequence of this T cell receptor beta chain was determined in a study of blood T cell repertoires in COVID-19. At the level of the study: From the United States, Italy and Spain came samples of acute and convalescent COVID-19.

V was cut by 6 bases and J by 10 bases, with 18 bases left in between. In germline, CDR1 is MDHEN, CDR2 SYDVKM. This CDR3 comprises 14 residues. Clones were read by immunoSEQ multiplex PCR, and TCRdb kept only the in-frame ones, dropping some. This table has tens of thousands of clones, roughly 80% appearing once. This clone showed up just once. The source of this sequence is a woman aged 60 to 75 with acute or convalescent COVID-19. The sample comprised peripheral blood. The rearrangement uses TRBV28 and TRBJ1-4, with D perhaps matching TRBD1 (5 bases). The CDR3 here is CASRDAGRGGKLFF. Written as DNA, the CDR3 is TGTGCCAGCAGAGACGCAGGGAGGGGTGGAAAACTGTTTTTT.